These T cell receptor beta chains were read from a single sample in a study of identical twins. TCRdb ran MiXCR on the 5' RACE reads and lists one entry per CDR3 protein. The table includes fewer than 900,000 distinct CDR3 sequences, approximately 21% detected once. In addition, the sample was reused for a study of T cells expressing NK-cell markers.

Material for sequencing was PBMCs. The receptors come from a woman aged 18-29 years in good health. Each CDR3 is given without its conserved first and last residue.

v_call,cdr3_aa
TRBV24-1,ATSDPGGTGVHEQF
TRBV11-3,ASSLGPGTTAILSGRVYNEQF
TRBV20-1,SVPLLGDPTDTQY
TRBV20-1,SARSNKQGNTEAF
TRBV5-1,ASSRGLAQGNEQF
TRBV20-1,SASGSSTVTYEQY
TRBV12-3/TRBV12-4,ASIRTNTDTQY
TRBV14,ASSPFWNSPLH
TRBV7-3,ASSLSQPPAPQY
TRBV7-9,ASAVRGTQETQY
TRBV5-1,ASSLRLAEPYEQY
TRBV20-1,SAAINRRNEQF
TRBV20-1,SAFNWANRDEQY
TRBV28,ASSSIPQGYEQY
TRBV6-1,ASRSGGTDTQY
TRBV28,ASRSTYGTASYGYT
TRBV12-3/TRBV12-4,ASILTSGTDTQY
TRBV2,ASSRGSNLLDTQY
TRBV10-3,AIRSGLAIPDTQY
TRBV20-1,SATPRLAAQETQY
TRBV7-9,ASSSPRENEQF
TRBV9,ASRAEGGNSPLH
TRBV15,ATSGRQGLTDTQY
TRBV20-1,SAGGGSTDTQY
TRBV9,ASSPRDRGREKLF
TRBV18,ASSRGPQDTQY
TRBV5-1,ASSEGQSQQY
TRBV29-1,SVARGAGELF
TRBV11-1,ASSPPLYNEQF
TRBV6-2/TRBV6-3,ASTTSNQPQH
TRBV9,ASSVVRAGEGYT
TRBV10-1,ASSRTGRGEQF
TRBV10-3,AISMGTSGYEQY
TRBV20-1,SAREPGLQRETQY
TRBV29-1,SATGSPSYGYT
TRBV3-1,ASSPTEGGTYEQY
TRBV5-5,ASSLYRLAGNNEQF
TRBV24-1,ATSDPGQETDTGELF
TRBV6-5,ASSSGGHQPQH
TRBV12-3/TRBV12-4,ASSISGISTDTQY
TRBV6-5,ASSYDSRRGGYT
TRBV7-9,ASSLPPGLVTSEQF
TRBV5-1,ASSLVGLIGDYL
TRBV19,ASSIPGQGIGEQY
TRBV20-1,SVRTSQY